The rows below give T cell receptor beta chains drawn from one sample of a study of Ad26.COV2.S vaccination and SARS-CoV-2 variants. Method: immunoSEQ multiplex PCR; TCRdb's copy keeps in-frame clones and lacks some. Of roughly 320,000 clones in the sample, 70% to 90% were seen once. The starting material was peripheral blood, obtained in a trial of Ad26.COV2.S vaccine versus placebo. The receptors come from a person between 18 and 59 years old who received the Ad26.COV2.S COVID-19 vaccine or a placebo. Both conserved end residues are part of each CDR3. The D gene is left open where the match is weak. Only part of the rows carry a size: once, few, many, or a class if the clone is expanded.

CDR3nt: TGTGCCAGCAGTTACAACAGGGGAGTCTGGGAGCAGTACTTC
CDR3aa: CASSYNRGVWEQYF
d_gene: TRBD1
v_gene: TRBV6-5
abundance: -
len: 14
j_gene: TRBJ2-7

CDR3nt: TGTGCCAGCGGTTGGGGCAGGGGCGATGAAAAACTGTTTTTT
CDR3aa: CASGWGRGDEKLFF
d_gene: -
v_gene: TRBV5-5
abundance: -
len: 14
j_gene: TRBJ1-4

CDR3nt: TGTGCCAGCTCACGCGGATCCGCCGATGAGCAGTTCTTC
CDR3aa: CASSRGSADEQFF
d_gene: -
v_gene: TRBV18
abundance: -
len: 13
j_gene: TRBJ2-1

CDR3nt: TGTGCCAGCAGCTCGGACAGGAACACTGAAGCTTTCTTT
CDR3aa: CASSSDRNTEAFF
d_gene: -
v_gene: TRBV28
abundance: few
len: 13
j_gene: TRBJ1-1

CDR3nt: TGTGCCAGCAGCCGCTTACAGGGGGATGGCTACACCTTC
CDR3aa: CASSRLQGDGYTF
d_gene: TRBD1
v_gene: TRBV5-6
abundance: -
len: 13
j_gene: TRBJ1-2

CDR3nt: TGTGCCAGCAGCGTAGCCCCAGGTAGAGGAACTGAAGCTTTCTTT
CDR3aa: CASSVAPGRGTEAFF
d_gene: -
v_gene: TRBV9
abundance: -
len: 15
j_gene: TRBJ1-1

CDR3nt: TGTGCCAGCAGTTTATCGAGGGGCCAGTCAGAGACCCAGTACTTC
CDR3aa: CASSLSRGQSETQYF
d_gene: -
v_gene: TRBV28
abundance: -
len: 15
j_gene: TRBJ2-5

CDR3nt: TGCGCCAGCAACAGGGATGGTTTGGACGAGCAGTACTTC
CDR3aa: CASNRDGLDEQYF
d_gene: -
v_gene: TRBV5-1
abundance: once
len: 13
j_gene: TRBJ2-7

CDR3nt: TGTGCCAGCAGCGTGAGGGGTGACACTGAAGCTTTCTTT
CDR3aa: CASSVRGDTEAFF
d_gene: -
v_gene: TRBV9
abundance: -
len: 13
j_gene: TRBJ1-1

CDR3nt: TGCAGTGCTAGTGAAGGACAGGGGGCCTCACCCCTCCACTTT
CDR3aa: CSASEGQGASPLHF
d_gene: TRBD1
v_gene: TRBV20-1
abundance: -
len: 14
j_gene: TRBJ1-6

CDR3nt: TGTGCCAGCAACGACGAACGCCCGGGAGGGGCAGAGTATACGCAGTATTTT
CDR3aa: CASNDERPGGAEYTQYF
d_gene: -
v_gene: TRBV21-1
abundance: -
len: 17
j_gene: TRBJ2-3

CDR3nt: TGTGCCTCGGTATCGGGGGGCAGGTTCTATGGCTACATCTTC
CDR3aa: CASVSGGRFYGYIF
d_gene: -
v_gene: TRBV30
abundance: -
len: 14
j_gene: TRBJ1-2

CDR3nt: TGTGCCAGCAGATCCGGGACAGGGGATCTCGCTGAAGCTTTCTTT
CDR3aa: CASRSGTGDLAEAFF
d_gene: TRBD1
v_gene: TRBV28
abundance: -
len: 15
j_gene: TRBJ1-1

CDR3nt: TGTGCCACCAGCAGAGAATGGGGAGCTGAAGCTTTCTTT
CDR3aa: CATSREWGAEAFF
d_gene: -
v_gene: TRBV15
abundance: -
len: 13
j_gene: TRBJ1-1

CDR3nt: TGTGCCAGTAGCAAAAAATTCGGGGGGAAAAGCACAGATACGCAGTATTTT
CDR3aa: CASSKKFGGKSTDTQYF
d_gene: TRBD2
v_gene: TRBV19
abundance: -
len: 17
j_gene: TRBJ2-3

CDR3nt: TGTGCCAGCAGCCTCGGACAGGTGCTCTACGAGCAGTACTTC
CDR3aa: CASSLGQVLYEQYF
d_gene: TRBD1
v_gene: TRBV11-2
abundance: -
len: 14
j_gene: TRBJ2-7

CDR3nt: TGTGCCAGCTCACCCACACCCGGGACTAGAGTCTGGACAGATACGCAGTATTTT
CDR3aa: CASSPTPGTRVWTDTQYF
d_gene: TRBD2
v_gene: TRBV18
abundance: -
len: 18
j_gene: TRBJ2-3

CDR3nt: TGCGCCAGCAGCCCGCTAGCGGGGGCTGTCCAAGAGACCCAGTACTTC
CDR3aa: CASSPLAGAVQETQYF
d_gene: TRBD2
v_gene: TRBV5-1
abundance: few
len: 16
j_gene: TRBJ2-5

CDR3nt: TGTGCCATCAGTGAGCAAAGAAGCTCTAACTATGGCTACACCTTC
CDR3aa: CAISEQRSSNYGYTF
d_gene: -
v_gene: TRBV10-3
abundance: -
len: 15
j_gene: TRBJ1-2

CDR3nt: TGTGCCAGCAGCTCGGGACAGGGCACAGATACGCAGTATTTT
CDR3aa: CASSSGQGTDTQYF
d_gene: TRBD1
v_gene: TRBV5-4
abundance: once
len: 14
j_gene: TRBJ2-3

CDR3nt: TGTGCCAGCAGCTTGGTGACCGGGACAGGGGGGGGCGAGCAGTACTTC
CDR3aa: CASSLVTGTGGGEQYF
d_gene: TRBD1
v_gene: TRBV5-8
abundance: -
len: 16
j_gene: TRBJ2-7

CDR3nt: TGTGCCAGCAGCAGAGGGCAGGCTCGAGATAATTCACCCCTCCACTTT
CDR3aa: CASSRGQARDNSPLHF
d_gene: -
v_gene: TRBV9
abundance: -
len: 16
j_gene: TRBJ1-6

CDR3nt: TGTGCCAGCGCTACCGGGACAGGGAACACCGGGGAGCTGTTTTTT
CDR3aa: CASATGTGNTGELFF
d_gene: TRBD1
v_gene: TRBV19
abundance: -
len: 15
j_gene: TRBJ2-2

CDR3nt: TGCGCCAGCAGCTTGGATAGTCAGGCTGCCGATACGCAGTATTTT
CDR3aa: CASSLDSQAADTQYF
d_gene: -
v_gene: TRBV5-1
abundance: once
len: 15
j_gene: TRBJ2-3

CDR3nt: TGTGCCAGCAGCTTAGAGGCTAGCAATCAGCCCCAGCATTTT
CDR3aa: CASSLEASNQPQHF
d_gene: -
v_gene: TRBV7-2
abundance: -
len: 14
j_gene: TRBJ1-5

CDR3nt: TGTGCCAGTAGTTGGACAGTCAATCAGCCCCAGCATTTT
CDR3aa: CASSWTVNQPQHF
d_gene: -
v_gene: TRBV19
abundance: -
len: 13
j_gene: TRBJ1-5

CDR3nt: TGTGCCAGCAGCTTAGTTAGCGGGGGACCCCAAGAGACCCAGTACTTC
CDR3aa: CASSLVSGGPQETQYF
d_gene: TRBD2
v_gene: TRBV11-2
abundance: -
len: 16
j_gene: TRBJ2-5

CDR3nt: TGTGCCAGCGGTCGACAGGGGCAAATCGGTGGGGCCAACGTCCTGACTTTC
CDR3aa: CASGRQGQIGGANVLTF
d_gene: TRBD1
v_gene: TRBV11-2
abundance: -
len: 17
j_gene: TRBJ2-6

CDR3nt: TGCGCCAGCAGCCAAGGGACTGGGTACGAGCAGTACTTC
CDR3aa: CASSQGTGYEQYF
d_gene: -
v_gene: TRBV4-1
abundance: -
len: 13
j_gene: TRBJ2-7

CDR3nt: TGCAGTGATATAACTACCTTTAGCACAGATACGCAGTATTTT
CDR3aa: CSDITTFSTDTQYF
d_gene: -
v_gene: TRBV29-1
abundance: -
len: 14
j_gene: TRBJ2-3

CDR3nt: TGTGCCAGTTCTACAGGGGGCTCTGGAAACACCATATATTTT
CDR3aa: CASSTGGSGNTIYF
d_gene: TRBD1
v_gene: TRBV19
abundance: -
len: 14
j_gene: TRBJ1-3

CDR3nt: TGCAGCGTTGGTGGGGACAGGTACCTCTCTGGAAACACCATATATTTT
CDR3aa: CSVGGDRYLSGNTIYF
d_gene: TRBD1
v_gene: TRBV29-1
abundance: -
len: 16
j_gene: TRBJ1-3

CDR3nt: TGTGCCAGCACCAGGGGACAGACTTCTAATGAAAAACTGTTTTTT
CDR3aa: CASTRGQTSNEKLFF
d_gene: TRBD1
v_gene: TRBV11-2
abundance: -
len: 15
j_gene: TRBJ1-4

CDR3nt: TGTGCCAGCAGCCGACTAGCGGGGGGGCCGACGCAGTATTTT
CDR3aa: CASSRLAGGPTQYF
d_gene: TRBD2
v_gene: TRBV5-6
abundance: -
len: 14
j_gene: TRBJ2-3

CDR3nt: TGTGCCAGCAGCTTACGGCCGGGCTACGAGCAGTACTTC
CDR3aa: CASSLRPGYEQYF
d_gene: -
v_gene: TRBV11-1
abundance: -
len: 13
j_gene: TRBJ2-7

CDR3nt: TGTGCCAGCAGTTACGTCGGTTTCGGGACCCAGTACTTC
CDR3aa: CASSYVGFGTQYF
d_gene: -
v_gene: TRBV6-5
abundance: -
len: 13
j_gene: TRBJ2-5

CDR3nt: TGTGCCAGCTCAACTACAGGGAATCAGGACACTGAAGCTTTCTTT
CDR3aa: CASSTTGNQDTEAFF
d_gene: -
v_gene: TRBV18
abundance: -
len: 15
j_gene: TRBJ1-1

CDR3nt: TGTGCCAGTAGTATGGGGTATACGCAGTATTTT
CDR3aa: CASSMGYTQYF
d_gene: -
v_gene: TRBV19
abundance: -
len: 11
j_gene: TRBJ2-3

CDR3nt: TGTGCCAGCAGTAGTACGCGCGAGCAGTACTTC
CDR3aa: CASSSTREQYF
d_gene: -
v_gene: TRBV6-7
abundance: -
len: 11
j_gene: TRBJ2-7

CDR3nt: TGTGCCAGCAGTTATGGGACAGGTTATGGCTACACCTTC
CDR3aa: CASSYGTGYGYTF
d_gene: TRBD1
v_gene: TRBV27
abundance: -
len: 13
j_gene: TRBJ1-2

CDR3nt: TGTGCCAGCAGCCCATTCGGGGGGGGCAATCAGCCCCAGCATTTT
CDR3aa: CASSPFGGGNQPQHF
d_gene: -
v_gene: TRBV7-2
abundance: -
len: 15
j_gene: TRBJ1-5

CDR3nt: TGTGCCAGCAGCGTAGGAGGGGAAGGCTACACCTTC
CDR3aa: CASSVGGEGYTF
d_gene: -
v_gene: TRBV9
abundance: -
len: 12
j_gene: TRBJ1-2

CDR3nt: TGTGCCAGCAGTCTGGACAGGGGGGCGTTCGGCTACACCTTC
CDR3aa: CASSLDRGAFGYTF
d_gene: TRBD1
v_gene: TRBV6-5
abundance: -
len: 14
j_gene: TRBJ1-2